Listed here is a single T cell receptor (beta chain). Produced via immunoSEQ multiplex PCR; TCRdb's table is partial and in-frame only. In the table there are tens of thousands of clones, around four fifths of which are singletons. The sample comes from a study of PD-L1 blockade in urothelial cancer. Study details: From 0 to 3 prior chemotherapy regimens had been given to the patients.

Time point denoted: pretreatment peripheral blood. The clonotype originates from a man between 40 and 49 years old with urothelial cancer. The sample was PBMCs, taken around atezolizumab (anti-PD-L1) treatment.

CDR3: CASGDRGSRNEQFF. For the CDR3, the DNA is TGTGCCAGCGGGGACAGGGGGAGCCGTAATGAGCAGTTCTTC. This chain uses TRBV28 with TRBJ2-1, with 11 bases fitting TRBD1. Unmatched junction bases numbered 7, after V lost 8 bases and J lost 7 bases. The V gene's germline CDR1 is MDHEN and CDR2 SYDVKM. This CDR3 has 14 amino acids.